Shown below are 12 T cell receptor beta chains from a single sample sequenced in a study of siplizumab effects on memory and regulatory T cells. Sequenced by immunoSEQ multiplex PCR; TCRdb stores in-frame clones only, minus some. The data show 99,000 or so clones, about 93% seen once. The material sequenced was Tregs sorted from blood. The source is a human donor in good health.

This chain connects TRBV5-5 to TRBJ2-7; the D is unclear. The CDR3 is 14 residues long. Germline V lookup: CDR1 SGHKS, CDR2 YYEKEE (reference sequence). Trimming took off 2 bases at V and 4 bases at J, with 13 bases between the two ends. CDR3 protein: CASSFLAGFYEQYF. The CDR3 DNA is TGTGCCAGCAGCTTTCTTGCCGGGTTTTACGAGCAGTACTTC.

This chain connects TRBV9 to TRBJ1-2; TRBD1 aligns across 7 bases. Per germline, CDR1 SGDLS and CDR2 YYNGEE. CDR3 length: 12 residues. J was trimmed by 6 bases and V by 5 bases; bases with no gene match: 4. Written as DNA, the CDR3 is TGTGCCAGCAGTGGGACAGCGAATGGCTACACCTTC. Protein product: CASSGTANGYTF.

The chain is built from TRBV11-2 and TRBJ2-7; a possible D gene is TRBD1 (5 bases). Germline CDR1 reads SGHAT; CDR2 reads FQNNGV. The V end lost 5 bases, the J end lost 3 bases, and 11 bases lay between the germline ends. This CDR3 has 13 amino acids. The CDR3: CASSRSQGYEQYF. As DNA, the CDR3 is TGTGCCAGCAGCCGATCGCAGGGCTACGAGCAGTACTTC.

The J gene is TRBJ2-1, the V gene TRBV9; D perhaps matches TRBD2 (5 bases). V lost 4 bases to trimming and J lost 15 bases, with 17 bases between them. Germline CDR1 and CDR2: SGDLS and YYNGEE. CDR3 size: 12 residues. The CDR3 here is CASSQEVGVLFF. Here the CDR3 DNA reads TGTGCCAGCAGCCAGGAGGTGGGAGTACTGTTCTTC.

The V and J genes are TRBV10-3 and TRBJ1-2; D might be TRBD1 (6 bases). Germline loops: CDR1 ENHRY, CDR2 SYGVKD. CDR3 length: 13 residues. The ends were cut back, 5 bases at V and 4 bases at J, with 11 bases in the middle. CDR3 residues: CAISFRDTYGYTF. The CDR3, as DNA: TGTGCCATCAGTTTCCGGGACACCTATGGCTACACCTTC.

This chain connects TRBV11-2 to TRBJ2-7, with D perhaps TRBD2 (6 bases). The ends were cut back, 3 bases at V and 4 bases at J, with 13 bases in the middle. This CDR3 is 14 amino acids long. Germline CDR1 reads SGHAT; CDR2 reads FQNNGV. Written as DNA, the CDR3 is TGTGCCAGCAGCTTTGGGGGGAGCGGATACGAGCAGTACTTC. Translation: CASSFGGSGYEQYF. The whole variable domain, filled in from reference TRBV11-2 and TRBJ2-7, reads EAGVAQSPRYKIIEKRQSVAFWCNPISGHATLYWYQQILGQGPKLLIQFQNNGVVDDSQLPKDRFSAERLKGVDSTLKIQPAKLEDSAVYLCASSFGGSGYEQYFGPGTRLTVT.

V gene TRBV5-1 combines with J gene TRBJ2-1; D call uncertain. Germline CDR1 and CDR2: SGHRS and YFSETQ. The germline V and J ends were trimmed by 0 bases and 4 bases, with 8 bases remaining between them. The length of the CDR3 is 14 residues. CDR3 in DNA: TGCGCCAGCAGCTTGGCCACAGCGTACAATGAGCAGTTCTTC. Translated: CASSLATAYNEQFF.

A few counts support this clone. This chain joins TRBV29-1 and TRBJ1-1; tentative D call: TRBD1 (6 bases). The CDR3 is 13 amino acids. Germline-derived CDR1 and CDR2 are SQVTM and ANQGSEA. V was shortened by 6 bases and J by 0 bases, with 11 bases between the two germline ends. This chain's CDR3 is CSVKYRVNTEAFF. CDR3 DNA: TGCAGCGTGAAATACAGGGTGAACACTGAAGCTTTCTTT.

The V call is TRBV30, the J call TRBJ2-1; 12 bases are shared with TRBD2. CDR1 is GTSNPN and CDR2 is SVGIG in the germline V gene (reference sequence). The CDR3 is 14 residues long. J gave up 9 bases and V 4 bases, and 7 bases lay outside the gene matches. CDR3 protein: CAWKRLAGVGEQFF. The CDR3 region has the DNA TGTGCCTGGAAGAGACTAGCGGGAGTGGGTGAGCAGTTCTTC. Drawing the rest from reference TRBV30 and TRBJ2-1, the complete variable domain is SQTIHQWPATLVQPVGSPLSLECTVEGTSNPNLYWYRQAAGRGLQLLFYSVGIGQISSEVPQNLSASRPQDRQFILSSKKLLLSDSGFYLCAWKRLAGVGEQFFGPGTRLTVL.

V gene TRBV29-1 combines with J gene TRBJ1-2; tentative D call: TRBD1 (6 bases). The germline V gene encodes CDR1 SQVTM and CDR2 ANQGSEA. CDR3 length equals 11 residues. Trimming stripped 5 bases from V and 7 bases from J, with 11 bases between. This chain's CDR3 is CSVLRGTGYTF. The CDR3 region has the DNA TGCAGCGTTCTCAGGGGAACTGGCTACACCTTC.

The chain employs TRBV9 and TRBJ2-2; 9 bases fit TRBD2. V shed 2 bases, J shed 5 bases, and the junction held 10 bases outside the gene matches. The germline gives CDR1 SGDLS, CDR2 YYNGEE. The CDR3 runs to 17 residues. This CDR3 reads CASSVGIAGATTGELFF. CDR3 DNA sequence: TGTGCCAGCAGCGTGGGGATAGCGGGGGCCACGACCGGGGAGCTGTTTTTT.

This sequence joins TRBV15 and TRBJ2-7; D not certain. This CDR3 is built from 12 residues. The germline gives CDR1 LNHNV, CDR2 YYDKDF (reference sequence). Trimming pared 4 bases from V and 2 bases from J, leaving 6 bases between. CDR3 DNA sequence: TGTGCCACCAGCAAAGGAACCTACGAGCAGTACTTC. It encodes CATSKGTYEQYF.